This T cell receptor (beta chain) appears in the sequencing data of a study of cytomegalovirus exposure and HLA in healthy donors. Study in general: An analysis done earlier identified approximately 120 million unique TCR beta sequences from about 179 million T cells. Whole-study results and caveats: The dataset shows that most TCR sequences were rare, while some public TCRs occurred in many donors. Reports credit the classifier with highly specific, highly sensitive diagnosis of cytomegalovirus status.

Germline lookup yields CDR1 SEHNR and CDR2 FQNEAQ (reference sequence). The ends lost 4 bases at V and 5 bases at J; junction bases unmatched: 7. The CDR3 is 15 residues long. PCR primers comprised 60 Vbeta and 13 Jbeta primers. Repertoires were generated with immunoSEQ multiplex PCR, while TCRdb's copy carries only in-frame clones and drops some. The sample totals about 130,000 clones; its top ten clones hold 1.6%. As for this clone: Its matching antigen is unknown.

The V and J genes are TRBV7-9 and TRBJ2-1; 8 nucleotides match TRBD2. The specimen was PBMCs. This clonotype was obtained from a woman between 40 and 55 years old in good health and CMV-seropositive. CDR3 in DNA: TGTGCCAGCAGCTCAGGAGCGGGAGCAGACAATGAGCAGTTCTTC. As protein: CASSSGAGADNEQFF.